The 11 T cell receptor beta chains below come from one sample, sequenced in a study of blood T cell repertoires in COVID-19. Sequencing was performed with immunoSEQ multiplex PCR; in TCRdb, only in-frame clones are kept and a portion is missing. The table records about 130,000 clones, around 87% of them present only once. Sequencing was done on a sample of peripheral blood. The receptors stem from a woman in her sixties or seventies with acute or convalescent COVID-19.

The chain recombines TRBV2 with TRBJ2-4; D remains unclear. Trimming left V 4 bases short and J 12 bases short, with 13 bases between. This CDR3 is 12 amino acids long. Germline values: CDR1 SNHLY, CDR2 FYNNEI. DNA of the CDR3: TGTGCCAGCAGTGGCGGTCAAGCACATCAGTACTTC. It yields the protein CASSGGQAHQYF.

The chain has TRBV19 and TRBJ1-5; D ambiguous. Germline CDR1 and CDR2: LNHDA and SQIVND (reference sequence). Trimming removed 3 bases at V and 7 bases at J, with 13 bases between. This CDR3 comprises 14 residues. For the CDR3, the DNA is TGTGCCAGTAGTATTATGGTGGGAGGACAGCCCCAGCATTTT. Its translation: CASSIMVGGQPQHF.

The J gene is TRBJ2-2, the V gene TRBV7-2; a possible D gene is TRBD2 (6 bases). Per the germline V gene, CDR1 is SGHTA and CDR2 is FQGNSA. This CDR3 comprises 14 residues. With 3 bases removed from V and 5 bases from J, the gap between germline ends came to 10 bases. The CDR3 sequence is CASSFSGRTGELFF. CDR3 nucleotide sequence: TGTGCCAGCAGCTTTTCGGGGAGGACCGGGGAGCTGTTTTTT.

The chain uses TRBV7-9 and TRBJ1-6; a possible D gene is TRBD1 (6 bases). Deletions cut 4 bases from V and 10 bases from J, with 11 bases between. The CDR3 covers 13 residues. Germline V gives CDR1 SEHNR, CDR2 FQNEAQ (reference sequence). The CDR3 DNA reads TGTGCCAGCAGCTCAACAGGGTGGTCACCCCTCCACTTT. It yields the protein CASSSTGWSPLHF. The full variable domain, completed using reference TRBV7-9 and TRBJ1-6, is DTGVSQNPRHKITKRGQNVTFRCDPISEHNRLYWYRQTLGQGPEFLTYFQNEAQLEKSRLLSDRFSAERPKGSFSTLEIQRTEQGDSAMYLCASSSTGWSPLHFGNGTRLTVT.

The CDR3 sequence: CASRGTSGRRLGLDTQYF. DNA of the CDR3: TGTGCCAGCAGGGGGACTAGCGGGAGGCGGTTAGGCTTAGATACGCAGTATTTT. The V gene is TRBV21-1, the J gene TRBJ2-3; the table assigns TRBD2, which was not confirmed against the DNA. TRBV21-1 is listed as a pseudogene. This CDR3 spans 18 amino acids.

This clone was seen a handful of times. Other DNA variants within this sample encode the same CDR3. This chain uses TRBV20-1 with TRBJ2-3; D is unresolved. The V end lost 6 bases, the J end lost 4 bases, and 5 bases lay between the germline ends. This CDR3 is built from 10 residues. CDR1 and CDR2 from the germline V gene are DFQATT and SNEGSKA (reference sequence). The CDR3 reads CSAVADTQYF. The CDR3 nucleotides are TGCAGTGCAGTAGCAGATACGCAGTATTTT.

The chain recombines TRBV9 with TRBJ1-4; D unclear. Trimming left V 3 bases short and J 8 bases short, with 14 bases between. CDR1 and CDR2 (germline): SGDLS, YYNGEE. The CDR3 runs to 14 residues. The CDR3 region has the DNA TGTGCCAGCAGCGAGGGCCGGGGTACCGAAAAACTGTTTTTT. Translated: CASSEGRGTEKLFF.

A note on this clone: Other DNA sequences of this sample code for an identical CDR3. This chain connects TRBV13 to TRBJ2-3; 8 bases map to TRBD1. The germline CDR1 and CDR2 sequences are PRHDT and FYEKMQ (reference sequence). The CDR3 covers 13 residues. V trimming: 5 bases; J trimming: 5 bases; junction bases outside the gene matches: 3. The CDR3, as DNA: TGTGCCAGCAGCAGACAGGGGAGAGATACGCAGTATTTT. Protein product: CASSRQGRDTQYF.

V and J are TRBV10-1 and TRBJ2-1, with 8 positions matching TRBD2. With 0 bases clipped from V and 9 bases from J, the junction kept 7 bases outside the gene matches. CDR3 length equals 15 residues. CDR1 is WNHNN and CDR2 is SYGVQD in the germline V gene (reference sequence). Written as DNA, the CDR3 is TGCGCCAGCAGTGAGTCAGAGGGACTAGGACGTGAGCAGTTCTTC. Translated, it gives CASSESEGLGREQFF.

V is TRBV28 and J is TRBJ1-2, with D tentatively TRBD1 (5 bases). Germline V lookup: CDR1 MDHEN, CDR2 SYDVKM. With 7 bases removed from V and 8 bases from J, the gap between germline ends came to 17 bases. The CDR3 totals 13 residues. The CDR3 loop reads CASNPFDWGGYTF. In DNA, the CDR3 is TGTGCCAGCAACCCCTTCGATTGGGGCGGCTACACCTTC.

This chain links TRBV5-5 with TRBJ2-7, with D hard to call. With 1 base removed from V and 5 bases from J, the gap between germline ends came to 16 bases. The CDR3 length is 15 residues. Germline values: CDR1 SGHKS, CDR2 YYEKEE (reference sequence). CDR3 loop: CASSLSPGHHHEQYV. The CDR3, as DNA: TGTGCCAGCAGCTTGTCCCCAGGCCATCACCACGAGCAGTACGTC.